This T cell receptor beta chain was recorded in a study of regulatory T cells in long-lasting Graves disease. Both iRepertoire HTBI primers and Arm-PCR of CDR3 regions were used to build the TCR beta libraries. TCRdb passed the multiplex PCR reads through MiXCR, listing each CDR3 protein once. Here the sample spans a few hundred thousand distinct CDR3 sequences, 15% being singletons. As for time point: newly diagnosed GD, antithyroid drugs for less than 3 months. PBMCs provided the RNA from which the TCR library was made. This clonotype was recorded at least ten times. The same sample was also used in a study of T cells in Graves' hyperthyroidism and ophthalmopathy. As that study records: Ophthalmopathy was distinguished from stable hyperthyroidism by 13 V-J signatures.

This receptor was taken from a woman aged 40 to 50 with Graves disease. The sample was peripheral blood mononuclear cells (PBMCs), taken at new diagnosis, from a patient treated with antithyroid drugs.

The CDR3 region is CASSPGTGGHQPQHF. DNA of the CDR3: TGTGCCAGCAGTCCAGGGACAGGGGGCCATCAGCCCCAGCATTTT. This chain connects TRBV27 to TRBJ1-5; 12 bases agree with TRBD1. V lost 5 bases and J lost 5; bases outside the gene matches: 4. CDR3 size: 15 residues. Germline values: CDR1 MNHEY, CDR2 SMNVEV (reference sequence).